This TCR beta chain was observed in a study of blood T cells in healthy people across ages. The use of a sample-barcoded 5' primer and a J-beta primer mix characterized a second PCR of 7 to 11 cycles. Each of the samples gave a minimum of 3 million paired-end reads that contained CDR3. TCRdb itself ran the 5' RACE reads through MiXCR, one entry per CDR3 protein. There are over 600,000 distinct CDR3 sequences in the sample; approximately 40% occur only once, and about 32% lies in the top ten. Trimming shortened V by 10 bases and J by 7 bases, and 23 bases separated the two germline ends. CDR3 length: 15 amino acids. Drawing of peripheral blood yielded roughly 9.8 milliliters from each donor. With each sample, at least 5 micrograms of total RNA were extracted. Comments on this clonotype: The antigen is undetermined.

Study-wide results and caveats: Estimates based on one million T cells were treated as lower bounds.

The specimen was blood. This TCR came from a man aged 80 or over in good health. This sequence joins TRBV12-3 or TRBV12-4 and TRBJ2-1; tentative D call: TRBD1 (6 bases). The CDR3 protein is CATRTRDTRVNEQFF. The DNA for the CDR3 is TGTGCCACCAGGACCAGGGACACCCGAGTAAATGAGCAGTTCTTC.